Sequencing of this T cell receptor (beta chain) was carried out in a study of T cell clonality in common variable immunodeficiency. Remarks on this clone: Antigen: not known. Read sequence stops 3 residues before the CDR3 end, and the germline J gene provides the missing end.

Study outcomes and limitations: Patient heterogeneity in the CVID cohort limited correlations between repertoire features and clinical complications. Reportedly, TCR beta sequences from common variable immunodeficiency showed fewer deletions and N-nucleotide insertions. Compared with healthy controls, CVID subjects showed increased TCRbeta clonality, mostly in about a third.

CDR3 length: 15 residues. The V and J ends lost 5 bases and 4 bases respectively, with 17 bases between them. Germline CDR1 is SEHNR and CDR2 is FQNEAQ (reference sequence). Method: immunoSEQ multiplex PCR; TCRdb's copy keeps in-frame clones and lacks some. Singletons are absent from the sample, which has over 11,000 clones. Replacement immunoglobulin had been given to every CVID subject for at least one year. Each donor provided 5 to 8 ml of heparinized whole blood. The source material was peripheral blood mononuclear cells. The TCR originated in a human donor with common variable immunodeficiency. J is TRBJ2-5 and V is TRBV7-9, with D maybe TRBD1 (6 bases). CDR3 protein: CASSADSIGRETQYF. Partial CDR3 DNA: TGTGCCAGCAGCGCGGACAGTATCGGTCGAGAGACC. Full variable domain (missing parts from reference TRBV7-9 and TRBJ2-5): DTGVSQNPRHKITKRGQNVTFRCDPISEHNRLYWYRQTLGQGPEFLTYFQNEAQLEKSRLLSDRFSAERPKGSFSTLEIQRTEQGDSAMYLCASSADSIGRETQYFGPGTRLLVL.